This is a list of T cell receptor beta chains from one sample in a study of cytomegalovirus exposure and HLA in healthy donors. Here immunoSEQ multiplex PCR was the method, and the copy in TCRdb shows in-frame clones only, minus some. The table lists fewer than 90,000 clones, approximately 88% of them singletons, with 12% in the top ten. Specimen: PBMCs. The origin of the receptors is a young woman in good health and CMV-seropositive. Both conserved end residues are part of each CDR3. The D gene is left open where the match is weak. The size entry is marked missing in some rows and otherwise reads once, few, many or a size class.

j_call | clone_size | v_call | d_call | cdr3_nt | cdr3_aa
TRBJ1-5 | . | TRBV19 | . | TGTGCCAGTAGTATAGTAGGGGCCTTCAATCAGCCCCAGCATTTT | CASSIVGAFNQPQHF
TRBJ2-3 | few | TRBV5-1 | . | TGCGCCAGCAGGAAGGGGGGGTACACAGATACGCAGTATTTT | CASRKGGYTDTQYF
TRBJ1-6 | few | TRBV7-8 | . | TGTGCCAGCAGCATGACAAATTCACCCCTCCACTTT | CASSMTNSPLHF
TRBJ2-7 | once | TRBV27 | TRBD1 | TGTGCCAGCACCTCGGACAGGGCCCCGAGCAGTGAGTACTTC | CASTSDRAPSSEYF
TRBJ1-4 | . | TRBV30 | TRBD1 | TGTGCCTGGAACCCAGGGACAGGGACTAATGAAAAACTGTTTTTT | CAWNPGTGTNEKLFF
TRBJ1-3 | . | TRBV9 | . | TGTGCCAGCAGCCACGACTCAAACTCTGGAAACACCATATATTTT | CASSHDSNSGNTIYF
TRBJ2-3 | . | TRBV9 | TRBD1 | TGTGCCAGCAGCCGACGACAGGGGGGAGGCACAGATACGCAGTATTTT | CASSRRQGGGTDTQYF
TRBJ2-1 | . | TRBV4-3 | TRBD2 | TGCGCCAGCAGCCCCAAAGGACTAGCGGGGGGGCTGAATGAGCAGTTCTTC | CASSPKGLAGGLNEQFF
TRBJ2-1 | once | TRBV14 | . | TGTGCCAGCAGCCACGATCGGGGACTGGGGTTAAATGAGCAGTTCTTC | CASSHDRGLGLNEQFF
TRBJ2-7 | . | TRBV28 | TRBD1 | TGTGCCAGCAGTTTATTGGCCGGGACAGAGGCCTACGAGCAGTACTTC | CASSLLAGTEAYEQYF
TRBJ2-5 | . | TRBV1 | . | TGCACCAGCAGCCCCACTAGCGGGGGTTCGGGGGAGACCCAGTACTTC | CTSSPTSGGSGETQYF
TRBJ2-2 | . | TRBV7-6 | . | TGTGCCAGCAGCTCCTCGGCGAACACCGGGGAGCTGTTTTTT | CASSSSANTGELFF
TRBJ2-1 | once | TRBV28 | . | TGTGCCAGCATGGGGCTAGCGAGCAATGAGCAGTTCTTC | CASMGLASNEQFF
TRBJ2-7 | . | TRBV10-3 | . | TGTGCCATCAGTGAAGCAGGGACCTACGAGCAGTACTTC | CAISEAGTYEQYF
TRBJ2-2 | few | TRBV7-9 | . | TGTGCCAGCAGCTTAGGACAGAACACCGGGGAGCTGTTTTTT | CASSLGQNTGELFF
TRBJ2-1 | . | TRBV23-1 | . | TGCGCCAGCAGTCAATCCCCCACACAGGGTCCCACCTACAATGAGCAGTTCTTC | CASSQSPTQGPTYNEQFF
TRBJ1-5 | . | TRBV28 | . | TGTGCCAGCAGGAGCAGGGTACGGAGCAATCAGCCCCAGCATTTT | CASRSRVRSNQPQHF
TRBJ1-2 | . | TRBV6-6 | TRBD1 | TGTGCCAGCAGGGCGGACAGGGGGTCAGGCTATGGCTACACCTTC | CASRADRGSGYGYTF
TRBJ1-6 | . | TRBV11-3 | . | TGTGCCAGCAGCTTCGACAGGTTTTCACCCCTCCACTTT | CASSFDRFSPLHF
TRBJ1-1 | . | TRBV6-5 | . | TGTGCCAGCAGTTACGTCCAGGGGAACACTGAAGCTTTCTTT | CASSYVQGNTEAFF
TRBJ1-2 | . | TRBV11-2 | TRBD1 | TGTGCCAGCAGCTTATCAGGGGGCGACTATGGCTACACCTTC | CASSLSGGDYGYTF
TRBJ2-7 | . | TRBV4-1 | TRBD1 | TGCGCCAGCAGCTGGGACAGATCCTACGAGCAGTACTTC | CASSWDRSYEQYF
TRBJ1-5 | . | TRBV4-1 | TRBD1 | TGCGCCAGCAGCCAAGACGCGACAGGGAATCAGCCCCAGCATTTT | CASSQDATGNQPQHF